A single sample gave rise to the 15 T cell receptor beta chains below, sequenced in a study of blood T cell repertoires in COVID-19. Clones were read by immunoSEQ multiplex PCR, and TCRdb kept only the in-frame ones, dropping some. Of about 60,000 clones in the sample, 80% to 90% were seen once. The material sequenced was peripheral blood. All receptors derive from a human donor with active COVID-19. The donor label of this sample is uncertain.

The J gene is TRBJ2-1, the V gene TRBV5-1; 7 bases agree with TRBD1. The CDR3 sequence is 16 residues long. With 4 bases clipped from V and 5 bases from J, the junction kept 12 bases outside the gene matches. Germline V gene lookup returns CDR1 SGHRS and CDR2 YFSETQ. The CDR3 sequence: CASSPSPPTGHNEQFF. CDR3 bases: TGCGCCAGCAGCCCCTCACCTCCGACAGGGCACAATGAGCAGTTCTTC.

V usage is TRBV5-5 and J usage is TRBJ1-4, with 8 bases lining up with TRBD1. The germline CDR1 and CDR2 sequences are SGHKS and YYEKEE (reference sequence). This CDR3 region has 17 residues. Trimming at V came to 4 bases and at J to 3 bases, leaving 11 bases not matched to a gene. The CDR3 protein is CASSTSSTGVANEKLFF. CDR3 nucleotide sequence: TGTGCCAGCAGCACGAGCTCGACAGGGGTGGCTAATGAAAAACTGTTTTTT.

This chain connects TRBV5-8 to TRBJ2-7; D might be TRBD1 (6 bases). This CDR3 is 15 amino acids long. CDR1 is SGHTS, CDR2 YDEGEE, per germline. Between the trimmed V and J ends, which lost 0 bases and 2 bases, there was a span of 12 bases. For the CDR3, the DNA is TGTGCCAGCAGCTTGGATACAGGGACCCCCTACGAGCAGTACTTC. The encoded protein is CASSLDTGTPYEQYF.

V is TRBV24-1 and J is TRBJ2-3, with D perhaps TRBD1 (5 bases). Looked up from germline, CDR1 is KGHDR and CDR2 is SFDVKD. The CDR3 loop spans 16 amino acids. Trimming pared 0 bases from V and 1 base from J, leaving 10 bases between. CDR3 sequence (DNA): TGTGCCACCAGTGATTTGCCCAGGGCAGGCACAGATACGCAGTATTTT. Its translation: CATSDLPRAGTDTQYF.

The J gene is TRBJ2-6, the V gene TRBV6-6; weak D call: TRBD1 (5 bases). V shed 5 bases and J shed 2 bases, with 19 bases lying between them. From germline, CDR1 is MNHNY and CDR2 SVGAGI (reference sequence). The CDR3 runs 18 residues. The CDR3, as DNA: TGTGCCAGCAGTCGCCCCGGAAGGGGATTAACTGGGGCCAACGTCCTGACTTTC. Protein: CASSRPGRGLTGANVLTF.

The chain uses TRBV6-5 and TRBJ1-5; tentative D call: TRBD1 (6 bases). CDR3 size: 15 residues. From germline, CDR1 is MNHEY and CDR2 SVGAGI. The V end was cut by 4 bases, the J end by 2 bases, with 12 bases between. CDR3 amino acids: CASSFQGQGNQPQHF. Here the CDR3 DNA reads TGTGCCAGCAGTTTCCAGGGGCAGGGCAATCAGCCCCAGCATTTT.

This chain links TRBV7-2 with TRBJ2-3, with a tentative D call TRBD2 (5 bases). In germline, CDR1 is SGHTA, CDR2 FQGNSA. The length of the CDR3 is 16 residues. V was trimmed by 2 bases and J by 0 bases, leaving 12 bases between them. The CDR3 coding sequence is TGTGCCAGCAGCTTATTACCTAGCCTAAGCACAGATACGCAGTATTTT. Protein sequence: CASSLLPSLSTDTQYF.

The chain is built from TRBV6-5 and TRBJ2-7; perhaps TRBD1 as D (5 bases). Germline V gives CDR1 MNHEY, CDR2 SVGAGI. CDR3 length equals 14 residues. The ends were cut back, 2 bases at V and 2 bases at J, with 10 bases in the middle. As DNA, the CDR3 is TGTGCCAGCAGTTACACCCGACAGACCTACGAGCAGTACTTC. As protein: CASSYTRQTYEQYF.

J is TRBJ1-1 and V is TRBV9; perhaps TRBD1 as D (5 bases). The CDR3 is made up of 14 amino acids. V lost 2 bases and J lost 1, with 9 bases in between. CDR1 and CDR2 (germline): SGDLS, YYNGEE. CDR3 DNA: TGTGCCAGCAGCGTCCAGGGAAGGAACACTGAAGCTTTCTTT. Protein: CASSVQGRNTEAFF.

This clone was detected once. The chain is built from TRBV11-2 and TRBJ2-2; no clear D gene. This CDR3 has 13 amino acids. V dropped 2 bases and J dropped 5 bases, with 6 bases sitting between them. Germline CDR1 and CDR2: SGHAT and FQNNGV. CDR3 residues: CASSLMRTGELFF. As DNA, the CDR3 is TGTGCCAGCAGCTTAATGCGGACCGGGGAGCTGTTTTTT.

CDR3 coding DNA: TGCGCCAGCAGTGGAACAGGCCTAAGGTCAAACACCGGGGAGCTGTTTTTT. It codes for CASSGTGLRSNTGELFF. V and J are TRBV10-1 and TRBJ2-2; possibly TRBD1 for D (5 bases). CDR1 WNHNN and CDR2 SYGVQD come from the germline V gene (reference sequence). The CDR3 has 17 amino acids. V lost 4 bases and J 2 bases, leaving 17 bases between the germline ends.

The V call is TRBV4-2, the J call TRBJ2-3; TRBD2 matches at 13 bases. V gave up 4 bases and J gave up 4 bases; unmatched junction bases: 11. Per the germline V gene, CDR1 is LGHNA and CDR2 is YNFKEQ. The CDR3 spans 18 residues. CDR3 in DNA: TGTGCCAGCAGCCTCCTAAGCTGGACTAGCGGGAGTCCAGATACGCAGTATTTT. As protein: CASSLLSWTSGSPDTQYF.

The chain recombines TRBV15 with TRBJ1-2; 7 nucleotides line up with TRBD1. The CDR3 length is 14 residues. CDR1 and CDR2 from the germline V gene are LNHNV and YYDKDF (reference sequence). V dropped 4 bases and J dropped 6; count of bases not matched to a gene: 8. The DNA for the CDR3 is TGTGCCACCAGCACTGGGACAGTAGAGAATGGCTACACCTTC. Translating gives CATSTGTVENGYTF.

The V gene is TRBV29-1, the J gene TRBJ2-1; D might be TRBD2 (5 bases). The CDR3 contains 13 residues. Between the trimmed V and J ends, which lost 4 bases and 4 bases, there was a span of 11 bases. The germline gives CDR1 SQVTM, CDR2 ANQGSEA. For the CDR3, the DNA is TGCAGCGTTGCCCCGGGAACATACAATGAGCAGTTCTTC. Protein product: CSVAPGTYNEQFF.

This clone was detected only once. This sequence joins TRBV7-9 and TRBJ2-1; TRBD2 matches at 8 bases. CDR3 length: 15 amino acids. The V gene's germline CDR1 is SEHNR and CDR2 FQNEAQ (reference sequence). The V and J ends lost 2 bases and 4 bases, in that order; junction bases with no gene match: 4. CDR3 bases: TGTGCCAGCAGCTTAAACAGCGGGGGATACAATGAGCAGTTCTTC. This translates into CASSLNSGGYNEQFF. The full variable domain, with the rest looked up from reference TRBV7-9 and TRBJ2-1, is DTGVSQNPRHKITKRGQNVTFRCDPISEHNRLYWYRQTLGQGPEFLTYFQNEAQLEKSRLLSDRFSAERPKGSFSTLEIQRTEQGDSAMYLCASSLNSGGYNEQFFGPGTRLTVL.